Each of the 17 T cell receptor beta chains below was sequenced from the same sample in a study of CD4 T cells in relation to SARS-CoV-2 and coronaviruses. Produced via immunoSEQ multiplex PCR; TCRdb's table is partial and in-frame only. The sample lists some 65,000 clones, approximately 87% occurring once. CD4+ T cells from unexposed donors were obtained before the COVID-19 pandemic (2011-2018). Sequences were obtained from memory CD4+ T cells from PBMCs. The receptors shown here come from a human donor in good health.

This clone appeared once. The chain recombines TRBV5-1 with TRBJ1-2; D is unclear. From germline, CDR1 is SGHRS and CDR2 YFSETQ. Trimming took 4 bases from V and 6 from J, leaving 16 bases between them. The CDR3 is made up of 14 amino acids. This chain's CDR3 is CASSPTHPKDGYTF. The DNA for the CDR3 is TGCGCCAGCAGCCCGACACATCCCAAGGATGGCTACACCTTC.

The chain couples TRBV5-1 to TRBJ2-5, with D perhaps matching TRBD2 (5 bases). V was clipped by 1 base and J by 0 bases, with 7 bases between them. The V gene's germline CDR1 is SGHRS and CDR2 YFSETQ. The CDR3 spans 14 residues. CDR3 in DNA: TGCGCCAGCAGCTTGTACGGGAACCAAGAGACCCAGTACTTC. Encoded protein: CASSLYGNQETQYF.

In the case of this clone: One end of the junction varies from germline; a read error may be responsible. The genes are TRBV15 and TRBJ2-3, with 9 bases fitting TRBD2. The CDR3 sequence is 15 residues long. Germline loops: CDR1 LNHNV, CDR2 YYDKDF (reference sequence). The DNA of the CDR3 is TGTGCCACCTGCAGCGGGAGGATGTGCACAGATACGCAGTATTTT. Protein product: CATCSGRMCTDTQYF.

The chain has TRBV20-1 and TRBJ1-1; no definite D call. The CDR3 sequence is 11 residues long. From germline, CDR1 is DFQATT and CDR2 SNEGSKA (reference sequence). V gave up 1 base and J gave up 6 bases, with 6 bases separating them. The DNA for the CDR3 is TGCAGTGCTAGAGCTGCCCCTGAAGCTTTCTTT. Translated, it gives CSARAAPEAFF.

The chain uses TRBV7-9 and TRBJ2-3, with D perhaps given as TRBD1 or TRBD2 (5 bases each). V gave up 5 bases and J gave up 3 bases, with 12 bases separating them. Per the germline V gene, CDR1 is SEHNR and CDR2 is FQNEAQ (reference sequence). CDR3 length equals 14 residues. The CDR3 spells CASSPLGTTDTQYF. In DNA form, the CDR3 reads TGTGCCAGCAGCCCCCTGGGGACGACAGATACGCAGTATTTT. Combining the CDR3 with reference TRBV7-9 and TRBJ2-3 gives the whole variable domain DTGVSQNPRHKITKRGQNVTFRCDPISEHNRLYWYRQTLGQGPEFLTYFQNEAQLEKSRLLSDRFSAERPKGSFSTLEIQRTEQGDSAMYLCASSPLGTTDTQYFGPGTRLTVL.

This clone has only one observation. CDR3 in DNA: TGTGCCAGCAGCTTAAGGGTGACAGGGGATAACACTTCGGCTGGGGCCAACGTCCTGACTTTC. Translating it yields CASSLRVTGDNTSAGANVLTF. The J gene is TRBJ2-6, the V gene TRBV7-3; 8 positions match TRBD1. V dropped 1 base and J dropped 2; count of bases not matched to a gene: 16. The CDR3 spans 21 residues. The germline CDR1 and CDR2 sequences are SGHTA and FQGTGA.

The chain has TRBV29-1 and TRBJ2-3; D unresolved. CDR3 size: 12 residues. From germline, CDR1 is SQVTM and CDR2 ANQGSEA. V was clipped by 4 bases and J by 1 base, with 6 bases between them. The CDR3 is CSVAAGTDTQYF. The CDR3 DNA is TGCAGCGTTGCAGCAGGCACAGATACGCAGTATTTT.

A note on this clone: Other DNA sequences from this sample encode an identical CDR3 as well. The chain joins TRBV18 to TRBJ2-7, with 9 positions matching TRBD1. The germline V gene encodes CDR1 KGHSH and CDR2 LQKENI. V was pared by 6 bases and J by 1 base, with 4 bases of the junction left unmatched. This CDR3 region has 14 residues. The CDR3 region is CASSPGQGSYEQYF. The CDR3 DNA is TGTGCCAGCTCCCCGGGACAGGGATCCTACGAGCAGTACTTC.

The chain couples TRBV6-1 to TRBJ1-2; the match to TRBD1 covers 9 bases. Losses at the gene ends were 4 bases for V and 6 bases for J; bases not matched to a gene: 15. CDR3 length equals 17 residues. The germline CDR1 and CDR2 sequences are MNHNS and SASEGT. CDR3 sequence (DNA): TGTGCCAGCAGTGGAGTCCGGGGGGGACAGGGTGGGGATGGCTACACCTTC. Encoded protein: CASSGVRGGQGGDGYTF.

The chain recombines TRBV10-1 with TRBJ2-1, with 8 bases aligning to TRBD2. The germline V gene has CDR1 WNHNN and CDR2 SYGVQD (reference sequence). This CDR3 has 17 amino acids. Trimming at V came to 5 bases and at J to 8 bases, leaving 17 bases not matched to a gene. Written as DNA, the CDR3 is TGCGCCAGCAGTAAAACCAGGGGACTAGGATTCGCCCATGAGCAGTTCTTC. The encoded protein is CASSKTRGLGFAHEQFF.

The chain employs TRBV5-4 and TRBJ1-5, with D possibly being TRBD1 (6 bases). Germline assignment: CDR1 SGHNT and CDR2 YYREEE (reference sequence). This CDR3 region has 15 residues. Trimming took 0 bases from V and 2 from J, leaving 9 bases between them. DNA for the CDR3: TGTGCCAGCAGCTTGGCGGGGGGCGGCAATCAGCCCCAGCATTTT. This translates into CASSLAGGGNQPQHF.

The genes are TRBV30 and TRBJ1-1; D might be TRBD1 (5 bases). The V end was cut by 5 bases, the J end by 4 bases, with 8 bases between. The CDR3 is made up of 11 amino acids. The germline V gene encodes CDR1 GTSNPN and CDR2 SVGIG (reference sequence). The CDR3 protein is CAWGGSTEAFF. The CDR3 coding sequence is TGTGCCTGGGGGGGGAGCACTGAAGCTTTCTTT.

This clone was counted a single time. CDR3 bases: TGTGCCAGCAGCGCCCACCTTACGAACACTGAAGCTTTCTTT. Translating gives CASSAHLTNTEAFF. The chain is built from TRBV9 and TRBJ1-1; no reliable D call. Per the germline V gene, CDR1 is SGDLS and CDR2 is YYNGEE. This CDR3 is 14 amino acids long. The ends were cut back, 3 bases at V and 1 base at J, with 10 bases in the middle.

This clone has only one observation. CDR3 bases: TGTGCCAGCAGTTTAGCGACAGGGGGAGAAAAACTGTTTTTT. Its translation is CASSLATGGEKLFF. This rearrangement joins TRBV28 to TRBJ1-4; the match to TRBD1 covers 9 bases. Per the germline V gene, CDR1 is MDHEN and CDR2 is SYDVKM. Trimming cost V 2 bases and J 8 bases; bases outside gene matches: 3. The CDR3 consists of 14 residues.

The genes are TRBV7-9 and TRBJ2-6; maybe TRBD1 (6 bases). Germline CDR1 is SEHNR and CDR2 is FQNEAQ (reference sequence). V was cut by 3 bases and J by 2 bases, with 8 bases left in between. The CDR3 runs to 15 residues. The CDR3 region has the DNA TGTGCCAGCAGCTTTTGGGGGCCTGGGGCCAACGTCCTGACTTTC. The encoded protein is CASSFWGPGANVLTF.

This chain joins TRBV7-3 and TRBJ2-1; 7 nucleotides line up with TRBD2. Trimming took 5 bases from V and 6 from J; bases not matched to a gene: 7. Germline V gene lookup returns CDR1 SGHTA and CDR2 FQGTGA. CDR3 length: 14 residues. The CDR3 nucleotides read TGTGCCAGCAGCCCGGGGACTATAGTCAATGAGCAGTTCTTC. The encoded protein is CASSPGTIVNEQFF.

The chain combines TRBV2 with TRBJ2-1, with D tentatively TRBD1 or TRBD2 (5 bases each). The V end was cut by 6 bases, the J end by 9 bases, with 15 bases between. CDR1 is SNHLY, CDR2 FYNNEI, per germline. This CDR3 is 13 amino acids long. The DNA for the CDR3 is TGTGCCAGCAGAGGGGACCCGAGGGGTGAGCAGTTCTTC. Its protein product is CASRGDPRGEQFF.